A single sample gave rise to the 8 T cell receptor beta chains below, sequenced in a study of CD8 T cells in ankylosing spondylitis. Antigens for these TCRs are unknown. Points from the study as a whole: For ankylosing spondylitis blood, a TCR beta motif of about eight highly homologous variants appeared characteristic.

One entry per CDR3 protein, called by TCRdb with MiXCR from the 5' RACE reads. The sample yields 700,000 to 1,000,000 distinct CDR3 sequences, 10% to 15% seen once. Input material: blood, either unsorted or a sorted T cell fraction (not recorded which). All receptors come from a male donor with ankylosing spondylitis.

This chain uses TRBV2 with TRBJ2-3; a possible D gene is TRBD2 (6 bases). The CDR3 runs to 12 residues. Trimming took 5 bases from V and 4 from J, leaving 7 bases between them. Germline lookup yields CDR1 SNHLY and CDR2 FYNNEI. The chain's CDR3 is CASSRLADTQYF. The CDR3 DNA reads as TGTGCCAGCAGTAGACTAGCAGATACGCAGTATTTT. Full variable domain (rest looked up from reference TRBV2 and TRBJ2-3): EPEVTQTPSHQVTQMGQEVILRCVPISNHLYFYWYRQILGQKVEFLVSFYNNEISEKSEIFDDQFSVERPDGSNFTLKIRSTKLEDSAMYFCASSRLADTQYFGPGTRLTVL.

The chain uses TRBV7-2 and TRBJ2-7, with D possibly being TRBD2 (5 bases). This CDR3 comprises 14 residues. Per the germline V gene, CDR1 is SGHTA and CDR2 is FQGNSA. Between the trimmed V and J ends, which lost 2 bases and 5 bases, there was a span of 13 bases. This CDR3 reads CASSLSGRRHEQYF. CDR3 nucleotides: TGTGCCAGCAGCTTAAGCGGCAGGCGGCACGAGCAGTACTTC.

The rearrangement links TRBV6-2 or TRBV6-3 to TRBJ2-1, with a weak D call TRBD2 (6 bases). Germline V lookup: CDR1 MNHEY, CDR2 SVGEGT. This CDR3 comprises 14 residues. Trimming shortened V by 7 bases and J by 4 bases, and 14 bases separated the two germline ends. For the CDR3, the DNA is TGTGCCAGCATTCCCGGGACTTTTTACAATGAGCAGTTCTTC. Translated: CASIPGTFYNEQFF.

Only a few counts were recorded for this clonotype. The V call is TRBV27, the J call TRBJ2-7; 12 nucleotides align to TRBD2. With 5 bases clipped from V and 2 bases from J, the junction kept 4 bases outside the gene matches. The CDR3 loop spans 15 amino acids. Per germline, CDR1 MNHEY and CDR2 SMNVEV (reference sequence). CDR3 DNA sequence: TGTGCCAGCAGTCCTAGCGGGAGGGCCCCCTACGAGCAGTACTTC. Its protein is CASSPSGRAPYEQYF.

The chain recombines TRBV7-3 with TRBJ1-1; D not resolved. V shed 3 bases and J shed 3 bases, with 8 bases lying between them. Per germline, CDR1 SGHTA and CDR2 FQGTGA. The CDR3 has 13 residues. The CDR3 here is CASSLNTDTEAFF. For the CDR3, the DNA is TGTGCCAGCAGCTTGAACACGGACACTGAAGCTTTCTTT.

This clonotype was picked up a small number of times. This sequence joins TRBV5-1 and TRBJ2-3; TRBD2 aligns across 12 bases. Trimming at V came to 1 base and at J to 4 bases, leaving 4 bases not matched to a gene. Germline CDR1 is SGHRS and CDR2 is YFSETQ. This CDR3 contains 16 residues. The CDR3 sequence is CASSLPLAGGSDTQYF. The CDR3 bases are TGCGCCAGCAGCTTGCCACTAGCGGGGGGCTCAGATACGCAGTATTTT. Together with reference TRBV5-1 and TRBJ2-3, the CDR3 gives the full variable domain: KAGVTQTPRYLIKTRGQQVTLSCSPISGHRSVSWYQQTPGQGLQFLFEYFSETQRNKGNFPGRFSGRQFSNSRSEMNVSTLELGDSALYLCASSLPLAGGSDTQYFGPGTRLTVL.

V is TRBV20-1 and J is TRBJ1-4; D gene ambiguous. This CDR3 comprises 11 residues. Trimming left V 5 bases short and J 3 bases short, with 4 bases between. CDR1 and CDR2 from the germline V gene are DFQATT and SNEGSKA (reference sequence). CDR3 coding DNA: TGCAGTGCTCTCGCTAATGAAAAACTGTTTTTT. This sequence encodes CSALANEKLFF.

The chain has TRBV7-3 and TRBJ2-5; D gene ambiguous. The CDR3 is made up of 16 amino acids. Germline CDR1 reads SGHTA; CDR2 reads FQGTGA. The V end was cut by 0 bases, the J end by 3 bases, with 14 bases between. Written as DNA, the CDR3 is TGTGCCAGCAGCTTAACCCGGTCGACCTCTAAAGAGACCCAGTACTTC. Translation gives CASSLTRSTSKETQYF.